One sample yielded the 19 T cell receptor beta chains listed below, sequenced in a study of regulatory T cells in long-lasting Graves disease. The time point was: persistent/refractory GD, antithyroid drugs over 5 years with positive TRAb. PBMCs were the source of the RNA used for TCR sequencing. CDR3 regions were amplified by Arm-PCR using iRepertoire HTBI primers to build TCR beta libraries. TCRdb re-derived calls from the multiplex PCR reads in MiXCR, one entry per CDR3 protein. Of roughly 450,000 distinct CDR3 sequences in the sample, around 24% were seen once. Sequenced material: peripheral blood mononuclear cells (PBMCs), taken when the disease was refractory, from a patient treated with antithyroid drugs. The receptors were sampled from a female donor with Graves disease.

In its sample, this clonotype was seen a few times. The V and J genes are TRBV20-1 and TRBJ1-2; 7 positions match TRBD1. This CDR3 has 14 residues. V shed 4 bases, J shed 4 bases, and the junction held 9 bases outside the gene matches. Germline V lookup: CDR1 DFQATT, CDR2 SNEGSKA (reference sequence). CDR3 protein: CSANHRGSGYGYTF. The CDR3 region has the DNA TGCAGTGCTAACCACAGGGGTTCCGGCTATGGCTACACCTTC.

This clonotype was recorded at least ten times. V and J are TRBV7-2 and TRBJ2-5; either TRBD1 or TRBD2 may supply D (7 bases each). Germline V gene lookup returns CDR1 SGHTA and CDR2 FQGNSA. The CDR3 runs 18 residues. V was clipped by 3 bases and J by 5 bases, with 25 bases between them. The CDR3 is CASSFSGRTGTGRETQYF. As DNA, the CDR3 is TGTGCCAGCAGCTTTTCCGGGAGGACAGGAACTGGACGGGAGACCCAGTACTTC.

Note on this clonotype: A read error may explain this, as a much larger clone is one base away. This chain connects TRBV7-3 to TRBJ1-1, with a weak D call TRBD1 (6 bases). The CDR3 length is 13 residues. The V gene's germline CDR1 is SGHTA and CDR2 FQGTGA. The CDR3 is CAGSEQGLPEAFF. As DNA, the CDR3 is TGTGCCGGCAGCGAACAGGGACTCCCTGAAGCTTTCTTT.

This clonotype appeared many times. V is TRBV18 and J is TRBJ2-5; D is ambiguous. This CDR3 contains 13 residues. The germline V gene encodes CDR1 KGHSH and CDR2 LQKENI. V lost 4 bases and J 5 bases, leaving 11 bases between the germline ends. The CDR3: CASSRPSLETQYF. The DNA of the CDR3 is TGTGCCAGCTCACGACCCAGTTTGGAGACCCAGTACTTC.

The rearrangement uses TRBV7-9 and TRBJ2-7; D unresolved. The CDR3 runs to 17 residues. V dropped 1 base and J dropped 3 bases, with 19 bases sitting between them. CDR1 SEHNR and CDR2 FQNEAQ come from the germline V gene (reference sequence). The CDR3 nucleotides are TGTGCCAGCAGCTTAGTGTTTGATGGGGAAATGGACTACGAGCAGTACTTC. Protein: CASSLVFDGEMDYEQYF. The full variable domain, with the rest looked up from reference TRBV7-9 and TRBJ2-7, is DTGVSQNPRHKITKRGQNVTFRCDPISEHNRLYWYRQTLGQGPEFLTYFQNEAQLEKSRLLSDRFSAERPKGSFSTLEIQRTEQGDSAMYLCASSLVFDGEMDYEQYFGPGTRLTVT.

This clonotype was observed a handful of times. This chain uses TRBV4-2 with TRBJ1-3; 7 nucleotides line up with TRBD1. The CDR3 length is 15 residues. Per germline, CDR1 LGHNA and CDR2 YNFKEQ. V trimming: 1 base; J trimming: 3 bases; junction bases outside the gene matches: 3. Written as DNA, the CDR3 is TGTGCCAGCAGCCAAGCGACAGGGCTTGGAAACACCATATATTTT. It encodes CASSQATGLGNTIYF.

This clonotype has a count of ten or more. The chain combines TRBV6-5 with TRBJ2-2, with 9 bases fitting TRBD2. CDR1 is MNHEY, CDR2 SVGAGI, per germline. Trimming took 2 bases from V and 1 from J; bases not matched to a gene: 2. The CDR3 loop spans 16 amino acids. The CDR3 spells CASSYEAGGNTGELFF. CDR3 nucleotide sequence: TGTGCCAGCAGTTACGAAGCGGGAGGGAACACCGGGGAGCTGTTTTTT.

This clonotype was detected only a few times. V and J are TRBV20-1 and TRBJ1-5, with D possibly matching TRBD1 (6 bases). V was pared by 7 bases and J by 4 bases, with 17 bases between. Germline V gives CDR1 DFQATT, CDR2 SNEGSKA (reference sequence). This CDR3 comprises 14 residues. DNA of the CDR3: TGCAGTGTGTCTACCAGGGGACCAAATCAGCCCCAGCATTTT. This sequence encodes CSVSTRGPNQPQHF.

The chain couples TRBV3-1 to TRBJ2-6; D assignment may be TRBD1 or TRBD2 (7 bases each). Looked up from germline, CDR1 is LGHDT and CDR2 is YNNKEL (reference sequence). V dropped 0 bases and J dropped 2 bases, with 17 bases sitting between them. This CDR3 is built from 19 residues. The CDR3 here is CASSQDRGGRGAGANVLTF. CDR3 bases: TGTGCCAGCAGCCAAGATCGAGGGGGCCGGGGGGCTGGGGCCAACGTCCTGACTTTC.

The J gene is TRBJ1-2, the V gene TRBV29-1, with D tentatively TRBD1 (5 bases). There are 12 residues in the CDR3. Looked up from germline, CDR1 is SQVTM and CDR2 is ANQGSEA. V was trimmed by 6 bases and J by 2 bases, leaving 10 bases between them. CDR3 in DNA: TGCAGCGTCCTGACAGCGAACTATGGCTACACCTTC. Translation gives CSVLTANYGYTF. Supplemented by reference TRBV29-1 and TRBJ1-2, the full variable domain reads SAVISQKPSRDICQRGTSLTIQCQVDSQVTMMFWYRQQPGQSLTLIATANQGSEATYESGFVIDKFPISRPNLTFSTLTVSNMSPEDSSIYLCSVLTANYGYTFGSGTRLTVV.

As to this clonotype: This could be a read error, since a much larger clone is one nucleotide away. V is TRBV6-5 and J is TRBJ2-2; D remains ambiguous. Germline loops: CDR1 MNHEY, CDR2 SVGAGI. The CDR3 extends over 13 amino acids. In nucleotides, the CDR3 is TGTGCCATCAGTTACTCTGCGTCTGGGGAGCTGTTTTTT. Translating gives CAISYSASGELFF.

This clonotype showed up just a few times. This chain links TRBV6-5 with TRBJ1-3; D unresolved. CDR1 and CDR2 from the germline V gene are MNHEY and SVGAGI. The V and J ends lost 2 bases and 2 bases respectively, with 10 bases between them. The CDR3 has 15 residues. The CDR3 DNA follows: TGTGCCAGCAGTTACGGGTCTGGGGCTGGAAACACCATATATTTT. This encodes CASSYGSGAGNTIYF.

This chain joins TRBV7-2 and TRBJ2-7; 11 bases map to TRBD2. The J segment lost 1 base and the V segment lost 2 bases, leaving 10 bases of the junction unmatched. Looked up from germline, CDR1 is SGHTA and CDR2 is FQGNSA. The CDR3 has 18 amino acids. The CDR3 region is CASSLKVAGGAWSYEQYF. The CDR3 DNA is TGTGCCAGCAGCTTAAAAGTAGCGGGAGGGGCTTGGTCCTACGAGCAGTACTTC.

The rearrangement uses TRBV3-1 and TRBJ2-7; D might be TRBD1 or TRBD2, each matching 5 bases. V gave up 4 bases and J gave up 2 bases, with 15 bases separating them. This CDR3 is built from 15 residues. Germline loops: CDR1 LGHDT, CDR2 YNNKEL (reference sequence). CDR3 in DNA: TGTGCCAGCAGCCCGGAGGTTATGGGACCCTACGAGCAGTACTTC. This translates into CASSPEVMGPYEQYF.

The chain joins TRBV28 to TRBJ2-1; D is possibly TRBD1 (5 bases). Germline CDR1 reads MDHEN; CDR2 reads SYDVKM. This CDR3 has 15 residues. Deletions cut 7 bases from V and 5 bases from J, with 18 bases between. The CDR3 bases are TGTGCCAGCAAGTTATCAGGGATTCGGCACAATGAGCAGTTCTTC. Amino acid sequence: CASKLSGIRHNEQFF.

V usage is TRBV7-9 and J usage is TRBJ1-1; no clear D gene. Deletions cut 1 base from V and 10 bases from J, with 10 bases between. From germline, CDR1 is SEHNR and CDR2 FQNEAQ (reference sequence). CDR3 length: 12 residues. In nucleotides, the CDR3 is TGTGCCAGCAGCTTAGAGCCCTACGGAGCTTTCTTT. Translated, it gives CASSLEPYGAFF.

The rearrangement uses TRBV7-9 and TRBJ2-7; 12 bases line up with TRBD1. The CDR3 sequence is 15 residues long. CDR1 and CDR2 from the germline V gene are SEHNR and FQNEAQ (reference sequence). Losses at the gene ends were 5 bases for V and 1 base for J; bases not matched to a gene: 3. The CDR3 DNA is TGTGCCAGCAGCCGGGACAGGGGGCGTTCCTACGAGCAGTACTTC. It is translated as CASSRDRGRSYEQYF.

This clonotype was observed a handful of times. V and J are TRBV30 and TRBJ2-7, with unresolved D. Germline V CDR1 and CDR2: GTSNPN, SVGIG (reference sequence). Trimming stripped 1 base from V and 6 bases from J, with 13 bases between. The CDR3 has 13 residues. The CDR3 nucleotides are TGTGCCTGGAGTGGCTCATACGTTTTCGAGCAGTACTTC. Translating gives CAWSGSYVFEQYF.

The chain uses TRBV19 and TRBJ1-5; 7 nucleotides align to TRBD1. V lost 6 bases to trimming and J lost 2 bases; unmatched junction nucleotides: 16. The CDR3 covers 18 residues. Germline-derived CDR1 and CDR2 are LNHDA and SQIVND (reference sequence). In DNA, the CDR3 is TGTGCCAGTAGGCCATGGGGTAAACAGGGGTTTGGCAATCAGCCCCAGCATTTT. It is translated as CASRPWGKQGFGNQPQHF.